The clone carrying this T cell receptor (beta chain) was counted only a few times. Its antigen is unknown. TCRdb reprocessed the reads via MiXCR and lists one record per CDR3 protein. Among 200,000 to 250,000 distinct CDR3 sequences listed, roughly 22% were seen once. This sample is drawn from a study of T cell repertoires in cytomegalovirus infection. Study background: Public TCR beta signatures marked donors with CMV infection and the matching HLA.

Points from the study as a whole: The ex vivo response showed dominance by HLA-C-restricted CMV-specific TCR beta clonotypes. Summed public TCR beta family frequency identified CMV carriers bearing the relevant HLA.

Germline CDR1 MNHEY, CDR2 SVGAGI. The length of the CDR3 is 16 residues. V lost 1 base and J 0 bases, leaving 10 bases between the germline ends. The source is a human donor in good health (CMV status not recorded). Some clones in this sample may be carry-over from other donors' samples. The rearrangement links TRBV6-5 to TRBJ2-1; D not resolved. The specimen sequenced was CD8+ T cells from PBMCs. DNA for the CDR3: TGTGCCAGCAGTTACTGGACGGAGAGCTCCTACAATGAGCAGTTCTTC. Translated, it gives CASSYWTESSYNEQFF.